These 5 T cell receptor beta chains were all obtained from the same sample, sequenced in a study of cytomegalovirus exposure and HLA in healthy donors. PCR used 60 Vbeta primers and 13 Jbeta primers. Here immunoSEQ multiplex PCR was the method, and the copy in TCRdb shows in-frame clones only, minus some. The sample holds about 160,000 clones; about 85% are singletons and the top ten take 1%. The sample comprised PBMCs. Receptor source: a boy under 10 years old in good health and CMV-seronegative.

The genes are TRBV6-6 and TRBJ1-6, with TRBD1 as a possible D gene (5 bases). Germline V CDR1 and CDR2: MNHNY, SVGAGI (reference sequence). V dropped 0 bases and J dropped 10 bases, with 13 bases sitting between them. This CDR3 has 15 amino acids. The CDR3 is CASSYSKGVDSPLHF. The CDR3 region has the DNA TGTGCCAGCAGTTACTCGAAAGGGGTTGACTCACCCCTCCACTTT.

The genes are TRBV28 and TRBJ1-5; D gene ambiguous. The CDR3 consists of 17 residues. CDR1 MDHEN and CDR2 SYDVKM come from the germline V gene. The V end was cut by 3 bases, the J end by 1 base, with 16 bases between. The CDR3 here is CASSFIRREWSNQPQHF. The CDR3 DNA reads TGTGCCAGCAGTTTTATTCGGAGGGAGTGGAGCAATCAGCCCCAGCATTTT.

The chain employs TRBV27 and TRBJ1-4; TRBD1 might be the D (6 bases). The germline gives CDR1 MNHEY, CDR2 SMNVEV (reference sequence). The CDR3 contains 14 residues. V was pared by 6 bases and J by 5 bases, with 13 bases between. For the CDR3, the DNA is TGTGCCAGCAGCCGTGGACAGCGGAATGAAAAACTGTTTTTT. As protein: CASSRGQRNEKLFF. Full variable domain (missing parts from reference TRBV27 and TRBJ1-4): EAQVTQNPRYLITVTGKKLTVTCSQNMNHEYMSWYRQDPGLGLRQIYYSMNVEVTDKGDVPEGYKVSRKEKRNFPLILESPSPNQTSLYFCASSRGQRNEKLFFGSGTQLSVL.

Turning to this clone: An end of the junction differs from the germline gene, which may be a read error. This rearrangement joins TRBV7-9 to TRBJ1-2; no clear D gene. This CDR3 contains 14 residues. The germline V gene encodes CDR1 SEHNR and CDR2 FQNEAQ (reference sequence). CDR3 sequence: CSSSLDGSYYGYTF. The CDR3 DNA is TGTTCCAGCAGCTTAGATGGCTCTTACTATGGCTACACCTTC.

The chain recombines TRBV9 with TRBJ1-1, with 9 bases fitting TRBD1. Germline CDR1 SGDLS, CDR2 YYNGEE. The CDR3 runs 14 residues. The V segment lost 4 bases and the J segment 6 bases; nucleotides outside the gene matches: 7. The chain's CDR3 is CASSPWTGVAEAFF. CDR3 in DNA: TGTGCCAGCAGCCCCTGGACAGGGGTCGCTGAAGCTTTCTTT.